The source of this T cell receptor (beta chain) is a study of T cell responses to AZD1222 COVID-19 vaccine (dated by TCRdb to about 2021). Notes on the research overall: A total of under 250 trial participants underwent TCR sequencing, of whom nearly 210 had received two doses of AZD1222 and some 26 had received two doses of the MenACWY control vaccine. Enrollment into the trials was organized by age into subgroups of 18-55, 56-69 and 70-plus years, and those subgroups contained about 160, 30 and 59 TCR-sequenced participants, respectively.

The CDR3 regions of human TCRbeta chains were analyzed by immunosequencing. On the study's bioinformatics: TCRs in the repertoires were compared against a reference library of SARS-CoV-2-specific TCRs that had been generated with the MIRA antigen-specificity platform. Breadth was defined as the fraction of unique TCRs that were SARS-CoV-2-associated. Depth was defined as the fraction of total T cells that were SARS-CoV-2-associated. Using the MIRA data, every spike-specific TCR was mapped to the spike region that the TCR reacted to and assigned to either a CD4 or a CD8 class. Log10-transformed breadth and depth values were compared by one-way ANOVA with Sidak's multiple comparisons tests. TCRdb took this table from immuneACCESS and kept in-frame rearrangements with V and J called. Such tables lack part of the clones; where checked against another copy, unresolved V genes explain under half of the gap, and the rest is unexplained. V and J calls and clone size are copied from that table; D and trimming were computed from the DNA. Here the sample has roughly 86,000 clones; less than 85% occur a single time. Of the sample, 4.5% is held by the ten largest clones.

Of note for this clone: Its binding antigen is unknown. Qualities for individual bases were not recorded, and no much larger clone is one base off. The same CDR3 is also encoded by other DNA sequences in this sample.

The CDR3 goes from the cysteine to the phenylalanine over 13 residues. The sequence is cut down to CDR3 DNA, 39 bases in frame from base 1. Germline trimming amounts to 3 bases on V and 5 bases on J, with 2 as the count of junction bases outside the gene matches. CDR1 and CDR2, per the germline V gene (reference sequence), are LNHDA and SQIVND. Study-wide conclusions, independent of this receptor: Most participants were white British and females outnumbered males, and the authors suggested that clonal diversity may have been underestimated. In the small 56-69-year group, the increase in depth fell short of significance, most likely because of low power. Vaccine-associated CD4 TCRs spanned the whole spike protein, with dominant responses in regions 160-218 and 743-854. After two AZD1222 doses, both the breadth and the depth of spike-specific TCRs were significantly higher than at day 0 and than in MenACWY recipients. Epitopes outside the regions mutated in the B.1.351 and B.1.1.7 variants were reportedly recognized by nearly half of the unique spike-specific TCRs. Because no samples from the day 14 peak response were available, repertoires could be characterized only after the peak T cell response. Conclusions about previously exposed vaccinees were limited because only a handful of AZD1222 recipients were SARS-CoV-2 seropositive at baseline.

According to the study, the label for this sample's time point signals: about 28 days (+/-7) after the second vaccine dose. AZD1222 recipients given second doses at about 4 weeks or at about 12 weeks were pooled, since spike-specific TCR depth and breadth were not found to differ between the two schedules. Samples from vaccinated people were obtained from the UK trials COV001 and COV002, which included a single-blind randomized controlled phase 2/3 trial of AZD1222 (ChAdOx1 nCoV-19) in healthy adults. For TCRbeta chain sequencing, PBMC samples from trial participants were taken at day 0 and at day 28 after the second dose.

Sample: peripheral blood, taken 28 days after the second AZD1222 dose. This clonotype was sampled from an adult who received the AZD1222 COVID-19 vaccine. The rearranged segments are TRBV19 and TRBJ2-7; 9 bases in the junction line up with TRBD2. The DNA reads as follows: TGTGCCAGTAGTATGCGGGGGGGCGACGAGCAGTACTTC. This gives the protein CASSMRGGDEQYF.